The rows below give T cell receptor beta chains drawn from one sample of a study of blood T cell repertoires in COVID-19. Profiling relied on immunoSEQ multiplex PCR, and the TCRdb table lists in-frame clones only, not all of them. The table includes roughly 500,000 clones, nearly 90% detected once. Sequencing used peripheral blood. The receptors shown here come from a man between 18 and 35 years old with COVID-19, enrolled during active disease. Each CDR3 is given with its conserved first and last residue. A D gene is named only where the DNA matches it firmly. Some rows mark clone size as missing; the rest say once, few, many or name a class of expanded clone.

clone size,V gene,CDR3 length,J gene,D gene,CDR3 protein,CDR3 DNA
NA,TRBV19,14,TRBJ2-1,NA,CASSSSASYNEQFF,TGTGCCAGTAGTAGTAGCGCTTCCTACAATGAGCAGTTCTTC
NA,TRBV29-1,17,TRBJ2-3,TRBD2,CSIPTGTSGGFADTQYF,TGCAGCATTCCAACCGGGACTAGCGGGGGGTTTGCAGATACGCAGTATTTT
NA,TRBV3-1/TRBV3-2,14,TRBJ2-5,TRBD2,CASSQGGGGETQYF,TGTGCCAGCAGCCAAGGGGGGGGAGGAGAGACCCAGTACTTC
once,TRBV6-6,15,TRBJ2-1,TRBD1,CASSTQGTLRDEQFF,TGTGCCAGCAGCACACAGGGGACCCTTCGGGATGAGCAGTTCTTC
NA,TRBV5-8,17,TRBJ2-5,TRBD2,CASRPGTSGSLQETQYF,TGTGCCAGCAGGCCCGGGACTAGCGGGTCTCTCCAAGAGACCCAGTACTTC
NA,TRBV5-6,17,TRBJ1-4,TRBD1,CASSPSLSQGAKEKLFF,TGTGCCAGCAGCCCCTCACTTTCCCAGGGGGCAAAGGAAAAACTGTTTTTT
once,TRBV19,12,TRBJ1-5,NA,CASNWRNQPQHF,TGTGCCAGTAATTGGCGGAATCAGCCCCAGCATTTT
NA,TRBV6-1,17,TRBJ1-3,TRBD1,CASSEASTGVSGNTIYF,TGTGCCAGCAGTGAAGCATCTACAGGGGTCTCTGGAAACACCATATATTTT
NA,TRBV5-6,14,TRBJ2-5,NA,CASSLWSSRETQYF,TGTGCCAGCAGCTTGTGGTCTAGTCGGGAGACCCAGTACTTC
NA,TRBV30,13,TRBJ2-7,NA,CAWSWDSAYEQYF,TGTGCCTGGAGCTGGGACTCCGCCTACGAGCAGTACTTC
NA,TRBV5-8,15,TRBJ1-5,NA,CASSLGQDPNQPQHF,TGTGCCAGCAGCTTGGGACAGGACCCCAATCAGCCCCAGCATTTT
NA,TRBV24-1,13,TRBJ2-1,NA,CATSAGFHNEQFF,TGTGCCACCAGTGCGGGGTTCCACAATGAGCAGTTCTTC
NA,TRBV5-1,14,TRBJ1-4,NA,CASSLSSTNEKLFF,TGCGCCAGCAGCTTATCCTCAACTAATGAAAAACTGTTTTTT
NA,TRBV7-9,14,TRBJ1-1,NA,CASSPRAMNTEAFF,TGTGCCAGCAGCCCCAGGGCTATGAACACTGAAGCTTTCTTT
NA,TRBV19,15,TRBJ2-7,TRBD1,CASSNDRGLSYEQYF,TGTGCCAGTAGTAACGACAGGGGGCTTTCTTACGAGCAGTACTTC
NA,TRBV2,15,TRBJ2-1,TRBD1,CASSESPTGRNEQFF,TGTGCCAGCAGTGAAAGCCCGACAGGGCGCAATGAGCAGTTCTTC
NA,TRBV3-1/TRBV3-2,15,TRBJ1-2,TRBD1,CASSQEWQGAGGYTF,TGTGCCAGCAGCCAAGAATGGCAGGGGGCGGGTGGCTACACCTTC
NA,TRBV29-1,12,TRBJ1-1,NA,CSVERRDTEAFF,TGCAGCGTTGAACGGAGGGACACTGAAGCTTTCTTT
NA,TRBV2,14,TRBJ1-5,NA,CASSEPGVGQPQHF,TGTGCCAGCAGTGAACCCGGGGTTGGTCAGCCCCAGCATTTT
NA,TRBV29-1,11,TRBJ2-2,NA,CSVGEAGELFF,TGCAGCGTTGGTGAGGCCGGGGAGCTGTTTTTT
NA,TRBV11-2,13,TRBJ2-1,NA,CASRSFYINEQFF,TGTGCCAGCAGAAGTTTCTATATTAATGAGCAGTTCTTC
NA,TRBV2,12,TRBJ1-4,NA,CASSVTGEKLFF,TGTGCCAGCAGTGTTACTGGGGAGAAACTGTTTTTT
few,TRBV2,10,TRBJ1-2,NA,CASRSDFYTF,TGTGCCAGCAGATCGGACTTCTACACCTTC
NA,TRBV19,16,TRBJ1-4,NA,CASSRGGPATNEKLFF,TGTGCCAGTAGTAGGGGCGGACCAGCAACTAATGAAAAACTGTTTTTT
NA,TRBV19,15,TRBJ2-1,TRBD2,CASSPVAGANNEQFF,TGTGCCAGTAGTCCCGTAGCGGGAGCGAACAATGAGCAGTTCTTC
NA,TRBV27,17,TRBJ2-1,NA,CASSSQQGQGTYNEQFF,TGTGCCAGCTCCTCCCAGCAGGGGCAGGGCACTTACAATGAGCAGTTCTTC
NA,TRBV5-4,16,TRBJ2-7,TRBD2,CASSLGGTEAPYEQYF,TGTGCCAGCAGTCTGGGGGGGACGGAGGCTCCCTACGAGCAGTACTTC
NA,TRBV10-2,14,TRBJ2-1,NA,CASSELRDSREQFF,TGCGCCAGCAGTGAGTTACGGGACTCCAGGGAGCAGTTCTTC
NA,TRBV10-1,13,TRBJ2-3,NA,CASSSGGTDTQYF,TGCGCCAGCAGTTCAGGGGGCACAGATACGCAGTATTTT
NA,TRBV20-1,15,TRBJ2-2,TRBD2,CSASFASGRAGELFF,TGCAGTGCTAGTTTTGCTAGCGGGAGAGCCGGGGAGCTGTTTTTT
NA,TRBV21-1,15,TRBJ2-3,NA,CASSKESTGTDTQYF,TGTGCCAGCAGCAAAGAGTCTACCGGGACAGATACGCAGTATTTT
NA,TRBV5-4,12,TRBJ2-5,NA,CASSLTSETQYF,TGTGCCAGCAGCTTGACTAGCGAGACCCAGTACTTC
NA,TRBV2,11,TRBJ2-7,NA,CASHLMTEQYF,TGTGCCAGCCATCTCATGACTGAGCAGTACTTC
NA,TRBV15,14,TRBJ1-2,NA,CATSRVNPGYGYTF,TGTGCCACCAGCAGAGTAAATCCGGGATATGGCTACACCTTC
NA,TRBV7-9,16,TRBJ1-4,NA,CASSLLMNRVNEKLFF,TGTGCCAGCAGCCTCCTTATGAACAGGGTTAATGAAAAACTGTTTTTT
NA,TRBV9,14,TRBJ1-2,NA,CASSESSGDYGYTF,TGTGCCAGCAGCGAGTCTTCAGGGGACTATGGCTACACCTTC
NA,TRBV19,13,TRBJ2-7,NA,CASSLARSYEQYF,TGTGCCAGTAGTCTAGCCCGGTCCTACGAGCAGTACTTC
NA,TRBV13,15,TRBJ1-4,TRBD1,CASSSKGQGNEKLFF,TGTGCCAGCAGCTCAAAAGGACAGGGGAATGAAAAACTGTTTTTT
NA,TRBV5-1,16,TRBJ2-2,NA,CASSLRSGSGTGELFF,TGCGCCAGCAGCTTGCGGAGTGGGAGTGGCACCGGGGAGCTGTTTTTT
NA,TRBV7-3,14,TRBJ2-3,NA,CASSPGQSTDTQYF,TGTGCCAGCAGCCCAGGACAGTCCACAGATACGCAGTATTTT
NA,TRBV7-9,14,TRBJ2-3,NA,CASSSNSGTDTQYF,TGTGCCAGCAGCTCCAACAGTGGCACAGATACGCAGTATTTT
NA,TRBV9,16,TRBJ2-6,NA,CASSPNGATGANVLTF,TGTGCCAGCAGCCCCAATGGAGCTACTGGGGCCAACGTCCTGACTTTC
many,TRBV29-1,13,TRBJ2-4,NA,CSAVGSGTNIQYF,TGCAGCGCAGTAGGTAGCGGTACAAACATTCAGTACTTC
NA,TRBV18,15,TRBJ2-2,TRBD2,CASSPDRGGTGELFF,TGTGCCAGCTCACCGGATCGGGGGGGAACCGGGGAGCTGTTTTTT
NA,TRBV12-3/TRBV12-4,13,TRBJ2-4,NA,CASSLYRADIQYF,TGTGCCAGCAGTTTATACCGTGCGGACATTCAGTACTTC
NA,TRBV6-5,15,TRBJ2-2,TRBD1,CASRLGGGTTGELFF,TGTGCCAGCAGATTAGGGGGCGGAACCACCGGGGAGCTGTTTTTT
NA,TRBV6-5,13,TRBJ2-2,NA,CASNGLNTGELFF,TGTGCCAGCAACGGACTGAACACCGGGGAGCTGTTTTTT
NA,TRBV19,15,TRBJ2-3,TRBD1,CASSSDRAIPDTQYF,TGTGCCAGTAGCTCGGACAGGGCTATCCCAGATACGCAGTATTTT